These 17 T cell receptor beta chains were sequenced from one sample in a study of T cells in Graves' hyperthyroidism and ophthalmopathy. Template material for amplifying TCR beta CDR3 regions consisted of RNA transcripts. Using the HTBI primer set, a first-round RT-PCR was run on the TCR CDR3. Each CDR3 protein is one row after TCRdb ran MiXCR on the multiplex PCR reads. The table records around 760,000 distinct CDR3 sequences, under 45% of them present only once. Sample: blood. These receptors came from a woman in her 40s with Graves' hyperthyroidism.

The V and J genes are TRBV11-3 and TRBJ1-5; D call uncertain. Deletions cut 6 bases from V and 6 bases from J, with 21 bases between. There are 16 residues in the CDR3. The V gene's germline CDR1 is SGHNT and CDR2 YENEEA. The CDR3 DNA sequence: TGTGCCAGCAGGCCCCCCAGGAGCAGTCTCGGTCAGCCCCAGCATTTT. Its translation is CASRPPRSSLGQPQHF.

The J gene is TRBJ1-2, the V gene TRBV7-2; D is undetermined. Germline V gene sequence: CDR1 SGHTA, CDR2 FQGNSA. The CDR3 sequence is 14 residues long. V was clipped by 3 bases and J by 8 bases, with 16 bases between them. CDR3 loop: CASSFGGVSHGYTF. The CDR3 DNA reads TGTGCCAGCAGCTTTGGCGGGGTATCTCACGGCTACACCTTC.

A word on this clonotype: This sequence may be a read error, since a much larger clone differs from it by one base. The chain links TRBV7-2 to TRBJ2-5, with TRBD2 identical over 8 bases. This CDR3 comprises 14 residues. V shed 5 bases and J 2 bases; nucleotides not matched to a gene: 4. Looked up from germline, CDR1 is SGHTA and CDR2 is FQGNSA. CDR3 sequence reads: CASSVSGAQETQYF. The CDR3 nucleotides read TGTGCCAGCAGCGTTAGCGGGGCTCAAGAGACCCAGTACTTC.

The chain is built from TRBV6-2 or TRBV6-3 and TRBJ2-6, with D unclear. CDR1 is MNHEY, CDR2 SVGEGT, per germline. Trimming cost V 0 bases and J 1 base, with 7 bases left between them. CDR3 length: 16 amino acids. The CDR3 protein is CASSYSGTSGANVLTF. In DNA form, the CDR3 reads TGTGCCAGCAGTTACTCGGGAACGTCTGGGGCCAACGTCCTGACTTTC.

Remarks on this clonotype: This may come from a read error, since a much larger clone is one base off. The J gene is TRBJ1-5, the V gene TRBV6-2 or TRBV6-3; maybe TRBD1 (6 bases). The germline CDR1 and CDR2 sequences are MNHEY and SVGEGT. Between the trimmed V and J ends, which lost 6 bases and 3 bases, there was a span of 9 bases. CDR3 size: 13 residues. Here the CDR3 reads CASRQGVNQPQHF. DNA for the CDR3: TGTGCCAGCAGACAGGGAGTCAATCAGCCCCAGCATTTT.

The chain links TRBV11-1 to TRBJ2-2, with D possibly matching TRBD1 (6 bases). From germline, CDR1 is SGHAT and CDR2 FQDESV (reference sequence). The CDR3 is 19 amino acids. V was cut by 2 bases and J by 3 bases, with 22 bases left in between. CDR3 residues: CASSLLLFGRDTYTGELFF. The DNA of the CDR3 is TGTGCCAGCAGCTTACTTCTCTTTGGTCGGGACACATACACCGGGGAGCTGTTTTTT.

The chain couples TRBV7-8 to TRBJ1-2; D gene unclear. The CDR3 has 13 amino acids. Germline V lookup: CDR1 SGHVS, CDR2 FQNEAQ. The V and J ends lost 3 bases and 10 bases respectively, with 15 bases between them. CDR3 nucleotides: TGTGCCAGCAGCTTGGGAGGTGGGAGAAACTACACCTTC. Translated: CASSLGGGRNYTF.

This rearrangement joins TRBV29-1 to TRBJ1-1, with 8 bases matching TRBD1. CDR1 and CDR2 (germline): SQVTM, ANQGSEA. The CDR3 totals 15 residues. V lost 6 bases to trimming and J lost 10 bases; unmatched junction nucleotides: 19. CDR3 region: CSVATTGAFESGAFF. CDR3 nucleotides: TGCAGCGTGGCGACGACAGGGGCCTTCGAGTCTGGAGCTTTCTTT.

The rearrangement joins TRBV11-1 to TRBJ1-1, with unresolved D. CDR1 and CDR2 (germline): SGHAT, FQDESV (reference sequence). This CDR3 spans 15 amino acids. V lost 6 bases and J 3 bases, leaving 17 bases between the germline ends. The CDR3 spells CASSPPAARDTEAFF. The CDR3 DNA follows: TGTGCCAGCAGTCCCCCGGCAGCCCGGGACACTGAAGCTTTCTTT.

The chain carries TRBV15 and TRBJ2-7; TRBD1 agrees at 10 bases. The assigned J gene may be wrong: the sequence end matches TRBJ2-1 better. Germline CDR1 is LNHNV and CDR2 is YYDKDF (reference sequence). The CDR3 totals 16 residues. Here the CDR3 reads CATSRDRTGGLNEQFF. The CDR3 bases are TGTGCCACCAGCAGAGATAGGACAGGGGGTCTCAATGAGCAGTTCTTC.

The table lists this clonotype with a few counts. The V and J genes are TRBV27 and TRBJ1-6; possibly TRBD1 for D (6 bases). Germline CDR1 MNHEY, CDR2 SMNVEV (reference sequence). The CDR3 has 14 amino acids. Trimming pared 4 bases from V and 3 bases from J, leaving 7 bases between. CDR3: CASSYRVYNSPLHF. The CDR3 coding sequence is TGTGCCAGCAGTTACAGGGTCTATAATTCACCCCTCCACTTT.

In its sample, this clonotype was seen many times. V is TRBV9 and J is TRBJ1-6; D might be TRBD1 (5 bases). Germline V gives CDR1 SGDLS, CDR2 YYNGEE. The CDR3 spans 16 residues. Trimming removed 4 bases from V and 10 bases from J, with 21 bases in between. This chain's CDR3 is CASSPRPYGQDSPLHF. The CDR3 DNA is TGTGCCAGCAGCCCCCGACCTTACGGACAAGACTCACCCCTCCACTTT.

The V gene is TRBV11-2, the J gene TRBJ2-5; TRBD2 aligns across 13 bases. V was clipped by 5 bases and J by 12 bases; unmatched bases: 18. The germline V gene encodes CDR1 SGHAT and CDR2 FQNNGV. The CDR3 has 17 residues. The CDR3 DNA reads as TGTGCCAGCAGCACCAAACTAGCGGGAGGGCCAGGAGAGACGAAGTACTTC. Its protein product is CASSTKLAGGPGETKYF.

This chain joins TRBV7-2 and TRBJ2-4; D is possibly TRBD1 (6 bases). Between the trimmed V and J ends, which lost 3 bases and 7 bases, there was a span of 10 bases. The germline V gene has CDR1 SGHTA and CDR2 FQGNSA. This CDR3 region has 13 residues. CDR3: CASSFKGENIQYF. Written as DNA, the CDR3 is TGTGCCAGCAGCTTTAAGGGGGAGAACATTCAGTACTTC.

This clonotype was seen ten or more times. This chain links TRBV7-6 with TRBJ1-5, with D tentatively TRBD1 (5 bases). The germline V gene encodes CDR1 SGHVS and CDR2 FNYEAQ. Deletions cut 1 base from V and 3 bases from J, with 16 bases between. This CDR3 has 17 residues. This CDR3 reads CASSLGPRQGTNQPQHF. The DNA for the CDR3 is TGTGCCAGCAGCTTAGGACCGCGACAAGGGACCAATCAGCCCCAGCATTTT.

This clonotype turned up a few times. No conserved phenylalanine or tryptophan ends this CDR3, so it is likely a read error. No DNA is shown, since the ends of the CDR3 on it are uncertain; the CDR3 is the one TCRdb lists. The V gene is TRBV6-4, the J gene TRBJ1-6; the table's D call, TRBD1, was not checked against the DNA. Germline lookup yields CDR1 MRHNA and CDR2 SNTAGT. Inclusive of both ends, the CDR3 amounts to 8 amino acids. CDR3 loop: CASSPPGR.

The V gene is TRBV25-1, the J gene TRBJ1-2; 8 bases are a match to TRBD1. This CDR3 is built from 17 residues. Per germline, CDR1 MGHDK and CDR2 SYGVNS. V gave up 6 bases and J gave up 4 bases; unmatched junction bases: 16. The CDR3 loop is CASSQDRGRGLIYGYTF. Here the CDR3 DNA reads TGTGCCAGCAGCCAAGACCGGGGCAGGGGGCTAATCTATGGCTACACCTTC.